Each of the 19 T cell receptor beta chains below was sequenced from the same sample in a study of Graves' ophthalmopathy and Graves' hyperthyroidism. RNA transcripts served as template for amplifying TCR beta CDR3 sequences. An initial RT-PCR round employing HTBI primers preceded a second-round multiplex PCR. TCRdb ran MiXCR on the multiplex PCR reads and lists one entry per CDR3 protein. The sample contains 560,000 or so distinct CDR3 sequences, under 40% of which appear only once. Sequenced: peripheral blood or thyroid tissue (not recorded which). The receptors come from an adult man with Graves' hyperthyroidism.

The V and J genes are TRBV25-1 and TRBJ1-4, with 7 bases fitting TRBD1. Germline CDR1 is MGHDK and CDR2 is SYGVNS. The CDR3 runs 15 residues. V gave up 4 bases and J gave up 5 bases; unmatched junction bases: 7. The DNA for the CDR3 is TGTGCCAGCAGTGGGGACAGCTCCTACAATGAAAAACTGTTTTTT. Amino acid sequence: CASSGDSSYNEKLFF.

The CDR3 DNA reads TGCAGCGCTGGCCGGGCGGCCACTGAAGCTTTCTTT. Amino acids: CSAGRAATEAFF. J is TRBJ1-1 and V is TRBV29-1; D gene unclear. CDR1 is SQVTM and CDR2 is ANQGSEA in the germline V gene. The CDR3 contains 12 residues. The V end was cut by 7 bases, the J end by 4 bases, with 13 bases between.

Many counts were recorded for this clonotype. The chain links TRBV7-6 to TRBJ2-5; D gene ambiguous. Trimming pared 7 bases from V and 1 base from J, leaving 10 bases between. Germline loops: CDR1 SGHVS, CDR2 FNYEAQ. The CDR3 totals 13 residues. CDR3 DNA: TGTGCCAGCACTCACACCATCCAAGAGACCCAGTACTTC. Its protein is CASTHTIQETQYF.

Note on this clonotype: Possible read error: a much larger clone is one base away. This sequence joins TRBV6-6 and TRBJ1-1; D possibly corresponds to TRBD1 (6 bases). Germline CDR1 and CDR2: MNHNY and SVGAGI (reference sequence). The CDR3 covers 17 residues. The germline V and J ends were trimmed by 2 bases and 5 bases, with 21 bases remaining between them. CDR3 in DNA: TGTGCCAGCAGTTACAGGGACATGCAAAGGGTTCGAACTGAAGCTTTCTTT. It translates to CASSYRDMQRVRTEAFF.

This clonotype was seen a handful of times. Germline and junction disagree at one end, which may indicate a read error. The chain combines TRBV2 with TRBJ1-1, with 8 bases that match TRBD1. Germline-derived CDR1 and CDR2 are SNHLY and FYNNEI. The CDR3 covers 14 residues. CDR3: CASSDRQGNTEAFF. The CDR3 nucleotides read TGTGCCAGCAGTGATAGACAGGGGAACACTGAGGCTTTCTTT.

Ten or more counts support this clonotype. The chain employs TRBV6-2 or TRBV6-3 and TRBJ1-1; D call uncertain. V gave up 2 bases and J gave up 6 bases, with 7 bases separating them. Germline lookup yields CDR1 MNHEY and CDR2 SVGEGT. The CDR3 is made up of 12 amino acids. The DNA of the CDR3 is TGTGCCAGCAGTTACACTCTGTCTGAAGCTTTCTTT. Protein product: CASSYTLSEAFF.

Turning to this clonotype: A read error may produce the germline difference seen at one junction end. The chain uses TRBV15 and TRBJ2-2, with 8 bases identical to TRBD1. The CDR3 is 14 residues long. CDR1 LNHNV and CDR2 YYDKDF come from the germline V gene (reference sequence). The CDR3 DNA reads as TGTGCCACCAGGACAGGGGCGAGCACCGAGGAGCTGTTTTTT. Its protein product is CATRTGASTEELFF.

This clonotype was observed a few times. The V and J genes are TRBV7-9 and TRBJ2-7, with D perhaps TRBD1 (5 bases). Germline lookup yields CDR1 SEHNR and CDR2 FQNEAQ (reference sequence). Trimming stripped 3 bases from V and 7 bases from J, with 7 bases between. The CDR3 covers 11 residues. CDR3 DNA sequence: TGTGCCAGCAGCTTCAGGGAAGAGCAGTACTTC. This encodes CASSFREEQYF.

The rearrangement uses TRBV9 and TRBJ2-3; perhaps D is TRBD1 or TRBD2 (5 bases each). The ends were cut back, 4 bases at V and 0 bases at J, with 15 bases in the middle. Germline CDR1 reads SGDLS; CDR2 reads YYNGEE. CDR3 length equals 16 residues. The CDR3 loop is CASSQTGRHSTDTQYF. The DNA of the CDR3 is TGTGCCAGCAGCCAGACGGGACGGCATAGCACAGATACGCAGTATTTT.

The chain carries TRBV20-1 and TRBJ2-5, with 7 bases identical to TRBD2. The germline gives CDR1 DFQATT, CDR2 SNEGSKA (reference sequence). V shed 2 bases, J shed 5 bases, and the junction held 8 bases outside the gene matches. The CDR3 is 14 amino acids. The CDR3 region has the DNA TGCAGTGCTAGAAGACCTAGCGGAGGGGAGACCCAGTACTTC. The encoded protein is CSARRPSGGETQYF.

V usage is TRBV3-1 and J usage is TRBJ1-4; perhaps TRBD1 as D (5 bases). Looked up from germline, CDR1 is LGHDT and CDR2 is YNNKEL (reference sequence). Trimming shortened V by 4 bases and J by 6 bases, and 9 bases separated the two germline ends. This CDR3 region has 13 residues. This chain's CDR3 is CASSLLGDEKLFF. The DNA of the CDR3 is TGTGCCAGCAGCCTTTTAGGGGATGAAAAACTGTTTTTT.

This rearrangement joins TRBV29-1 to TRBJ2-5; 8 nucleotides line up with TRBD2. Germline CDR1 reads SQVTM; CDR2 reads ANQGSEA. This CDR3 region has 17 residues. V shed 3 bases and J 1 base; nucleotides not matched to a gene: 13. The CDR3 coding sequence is TGCAGCGTTGATGGGACCGACCTAGCGGGCCCCCAAGAGACCCAGTACTTC. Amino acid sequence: CSVDGTDLAGPQETQYF. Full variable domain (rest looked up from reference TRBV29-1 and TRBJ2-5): SAVISQKPSRDICQRGTSLTIQCQVDSQVTMMFWYRQQPGQSLTLIATANQGSEATYESGFVIDKFPISRPNLTFSTLTVSNMSPEDSSIYLCSVDGTDLAGPQETQYFGPGTRLLVL.

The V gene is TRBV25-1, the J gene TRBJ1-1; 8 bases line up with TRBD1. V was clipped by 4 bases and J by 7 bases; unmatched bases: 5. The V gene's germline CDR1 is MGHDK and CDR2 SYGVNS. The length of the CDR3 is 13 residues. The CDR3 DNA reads TGTGCCAGCAGTGCTCTTGACAGGGGTGAAGCTTTCTTT. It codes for CASSALDRGEAFF. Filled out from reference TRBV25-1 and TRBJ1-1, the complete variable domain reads EADIYQTPRYLVIGTGKKITLECSQTMGHDKMYWYQQDPGMELHLIHYSYGVNSTEKGDLSSESTVSRIRTEHFPLTLESARPSHTSQYLCASSALDRGEAFFGQGTRLTVV.

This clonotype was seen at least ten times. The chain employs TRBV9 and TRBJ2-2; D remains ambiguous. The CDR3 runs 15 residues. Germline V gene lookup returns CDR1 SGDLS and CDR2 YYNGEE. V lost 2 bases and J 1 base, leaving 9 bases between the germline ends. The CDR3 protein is CASSVTPGNTGELFF. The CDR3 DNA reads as TGTGCCAGCAGCGTTACCCCAGGGAACACCGGGGAGCTGTTTTTT. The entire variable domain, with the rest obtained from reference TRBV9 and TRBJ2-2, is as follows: DSGVTQTPKHLITATGQRVTLRCSPRSGDLSVYWYQQSLDQGLQFLIQYYNGEERAKGNILERFSAQQFPDLHSELNLSSLELGDSALYFCASSVTPGNTGELFFGEGSRLTVL.

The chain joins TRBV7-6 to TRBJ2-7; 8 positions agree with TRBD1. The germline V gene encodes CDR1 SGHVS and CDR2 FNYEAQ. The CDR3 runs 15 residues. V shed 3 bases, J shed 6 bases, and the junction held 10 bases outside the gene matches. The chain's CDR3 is CASSFSRSGTGEQYF. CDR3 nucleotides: TGTGCCAGCAGCTTTAGCCGTTCCGGGACAGGCGAGCAGTACTTC.

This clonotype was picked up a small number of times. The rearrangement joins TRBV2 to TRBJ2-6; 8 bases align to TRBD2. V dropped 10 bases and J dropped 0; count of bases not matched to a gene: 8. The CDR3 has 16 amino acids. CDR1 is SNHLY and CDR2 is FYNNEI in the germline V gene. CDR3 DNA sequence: TGTGCCACTTACGGGGGGGTCCCCTCTGGGGCCAACGTCCTGACTTTC. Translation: CATYGGVPSGANVLTF.

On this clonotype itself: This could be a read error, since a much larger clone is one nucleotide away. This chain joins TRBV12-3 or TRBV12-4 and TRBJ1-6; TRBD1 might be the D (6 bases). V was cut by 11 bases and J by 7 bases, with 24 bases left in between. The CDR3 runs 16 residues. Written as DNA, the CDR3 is TGTGCCGGCAAACCGACGGCACAGGGATTGAATTCACCCCTCCACTTT. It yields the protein CAGKPTAQGLNSPLHF.

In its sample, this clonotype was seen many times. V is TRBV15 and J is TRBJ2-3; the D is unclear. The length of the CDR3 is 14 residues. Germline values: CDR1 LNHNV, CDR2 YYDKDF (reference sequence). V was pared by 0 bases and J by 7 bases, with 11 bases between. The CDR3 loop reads CATSRDLGRYTQYF. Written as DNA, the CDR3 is TGTGCCACCAGCAGAGATCTTGGGCGGTATACGCAGTATTTT.

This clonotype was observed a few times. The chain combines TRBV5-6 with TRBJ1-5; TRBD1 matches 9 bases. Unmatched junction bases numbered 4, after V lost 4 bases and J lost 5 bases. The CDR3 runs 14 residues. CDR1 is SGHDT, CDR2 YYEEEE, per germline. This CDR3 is CASSRDRVDQPQHF. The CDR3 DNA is TGTGCCAGCAGCAGGGACAGGGTAGATCAGCCCCAGCATTTT.